The next 12 T cell receptor beta chains were all read from a single sample in a study of molecular identifiers for immune sequencing clone quantification. TCRdb recomputed calls from the PCR reads with MiXCR, one row per CDR3 protein. This table holds about 630,000 distinct CDR3 sequences, roughly 25% found once. Material: naive CD8+ T cells from blood, with Jurkat cell RNA spiked in. Subset noted: FACS-sorted CD8+CD4-CCR7+CD45RA+ naive T cells. All receptors derive from a human donor in good health. Some libraries in this study had Jurkat cell RNA spiked in.

A remark on this clonotype: A much larger clone is a single base away; this may be a read error. This chain joins TRBV6-5 and TRBJ2-7, with TRBD1 matching over 7 bases. This CDR3 has 15 amino acids. Germline V gene sequence: CDR1 MNHEY, CDR2 SVGAGI. The DNA for the CDR3 is TGTGCCAGCAGTTACGGGACAGCAACCTCCTACGGGCAGTACTTC. The encoded protein is CASSYGTATSYGQYF.

Here the CDR3 reads CASSLNPIGSRDNSPLHF. The CDR3 DNA reads TGTGCCAGCAGCTTAAATCCGATTGGGTCCAGGGATAATTCACCCCTCCACTTT. The rearrangement uses TRBV7-9 and TRBJ1-6, with TRBD1 as a possible D gene (5 bases). The CDR3 loop spans 18 amino acids. Germline V lookup: CDR1 SEHNR, CDR2 FQNEAQ (reference sequence). V lost 2 bases, J lost 5 bases, and 19 bases lay in between.

Comments on this clonotype: A clone one base away is much larger, so this may be a read error. V is TRBV12-3 or TRBV12-4 and J is TRBJ2-3; the match to TRBD1 covers 7 bases. The ends lost 8 bases at V and 2 bases at J; junction bases unmatched: 7. The CDR3 runs 14 residues. The CDR3 protein is CASAGTVDTDTQYF. CDR3 nucleotides: TGTGCCAGCGCTGGGACAGTCGACACAGATACGCAGTATTTT.

With regard to this clonotype: This could be a read error, since a much larger clone is one nucleotide away. The chain joins TRBV7-9 to TRBJ1-5, with TRBD1 identical over 8 bases. Germline lookup yields CDR1 SEHNR and CDR2 FQNEAQ (reference sequence). CDR3 length: 14 amino acids. The CDR3 protein is CACSWTGNNQPQHF. The CDR3 nucleotides read TGTGCCTGCAGCTGGACAGGGAACAATCAGCCCCAGCATTTT.

This clonotype was seen at least ten times. This chain uses TRBV5-1 with TRBJ2-7; 10 bases line up with TRBD1. V trimming: 0 bases; J trimming: 5 bases; junction bases outside the gene matches: 5. The germline V gene has CDR1 SGHRS and CDR2 YFSETQ. The CDR3 runs to 15 residues. CDR3 region: CASSLDPGQGNEQYF. Here the CDR3 DNA reads TGCGCCAGCAGCTTGGACCCGGGACAGGGGAACGAGCAGTACTTC.

This clonotype was recorded many times. This chain links TRBV6-5 with TRBJ2-3; 11 nucleotides line up with TRBD2. This CDR3 contains 13 residues. Germline trimming cut 10 bases from V and 11 bases from J; bases unmatched to any gene: 11. CDR1 and CDR2 from the germline V gene are MNHEY and SVGAGI. The CDR3 DNA sequence: TGTGCCACCTTGGTAGCGGGGGGGTTGCGGCAGTATTTT. This encodes CATLVAGGLRQYF.

The chain couples TRBV6-4 to TRBJ2-3, with TRBD2 identical over 8 bases. Germline V CDR1 and CDR2: MRHNA, SNTAGT. V was clipped by 6 bases and J by 5 bases; unmatched bases: 4. The CDR3 is 13 amino acids. As DNA, the CDR3 is TGTGCCAGCAGCCGGGGGGGCGGAGATACGCAGTATTTT. Its translation is CASSRGGGDTQYF.

Many counts were recorded for this clonotype. The chain combines TRBV30 with TRBJ2-5, with D perhaps matching TRBD1 or TRBD2 (5 bases each). The CDR3 is made up of 13 amino acids. Between the trimmed V and J ends, which lost 2 bases and 3 bases, there was a span of 10 bases. Looked up from germline, CDR1 is GTSNPN and CDR2 is SVGIG (reference sequence). The CDR3 bases are TGTGCCTGGAGTACAGGACTGGAAGAGACCCAGTACTTC. Protein sequence: CAWSTGLEETQYF.

A remark on this clonotype: A read error likely explains this, since a far larger clone differs by one base. This chain joins TRBV12-3 or TRBV12-4 and TRBJ1-1; no firm D call. Trimming pared 6 bases from V and 4 bases from J, leaving 9 bases between. This CDR3 has 12 residues. The CDR3 is CASRFLGTEAFF. CDR3 nucleotide sequence: TGTGCCAGCAGGTTTCTCGGCACTGAAGCTTTCTTT.

Concerning this clonotype itself: One end of the junction varies from germline; a read error may be responsible. J is TRBJ1-1 and V is TRBV7-3; no clear D gene. The CDR3 covers 12 residues. The germline V gene encodes CDR1 SGHTA and CDR2 FQGTGA. CDR3 amino acids: CASSLGGTEALF. The DNA of the CDR3 is TGTGCCAGCAGCTTAGGTGGCACTGAAGCTCTCTTT. The full variable domain, with the rest looked up from reference TRBV7-3 and TRBJ1-1, is GAGVSQTPSNKVTEKGKYVELRCDPISGHTALYWYRQSLGQGPEFLIYFQGTGAADDSGLPNDRFFAVRPEGSVSTLKIQRTERGDSAVYLCASSLGGTEALFGQGTRLTVV.

CDR3 sequence reads: CSANDGLTFGYTF. CDR3 in DNA: TGCAGTGCCAATGACGGGCTTACCTTTGGCTACACCTTC. The chain employs TRBV20-1 and TRBJ1-2, with D unclear. Germline V gene lookup returns CDR1 DFQATT and CDR2 SNEGSKA (reference sequence). The CDR3 contains 13 residues. V lost 6 bases to trimming and J lost 7 bases, with 18 bases between them.

This clonotype appeared a few times. J is TRBJ1-1 and V is TRBV6-2 or TRBV6-3; the D is unclear. CDR1 is MNHEY, CDR2 SVGEGT, per germline. V was pared by 7 bases and J by 5 bases, with 14 bases between. The CDR3 is made up of 13 amino acids. The CDR3 here is CASTYGGVTEAFF. In nucleotides, the CDR3 is TGTGCCAGCACCTACGGCGGGGTAACTGAAGCTTTCTTT.